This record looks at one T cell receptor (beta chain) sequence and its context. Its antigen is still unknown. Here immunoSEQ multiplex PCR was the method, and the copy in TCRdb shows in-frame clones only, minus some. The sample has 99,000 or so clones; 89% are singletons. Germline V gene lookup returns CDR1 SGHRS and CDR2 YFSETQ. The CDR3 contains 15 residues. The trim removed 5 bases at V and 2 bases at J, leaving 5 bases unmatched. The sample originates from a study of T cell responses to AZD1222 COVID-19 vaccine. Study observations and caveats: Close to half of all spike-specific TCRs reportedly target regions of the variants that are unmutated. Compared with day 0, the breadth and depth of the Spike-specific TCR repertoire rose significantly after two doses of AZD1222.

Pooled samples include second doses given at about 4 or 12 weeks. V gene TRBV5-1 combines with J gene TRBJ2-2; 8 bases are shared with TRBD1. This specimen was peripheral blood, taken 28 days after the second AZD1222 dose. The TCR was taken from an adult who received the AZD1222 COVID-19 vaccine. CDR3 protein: CASREGTGNTGELFF. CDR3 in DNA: TGCGCCAGCAGGGAGGGGACAGGTAACACCGGGGAGCTGTTTTTT. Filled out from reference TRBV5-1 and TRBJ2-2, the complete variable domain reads KAGVTQTPRYLIKTRGQQVTLSCSPISGHRSVSWYQQTPGQGLQFLFEYFSETQRNKGNFPGRFSGRQFSNSRSEMNVSTLELGDSALYLCASREGTGNTGELFFGEGSRLTVL.